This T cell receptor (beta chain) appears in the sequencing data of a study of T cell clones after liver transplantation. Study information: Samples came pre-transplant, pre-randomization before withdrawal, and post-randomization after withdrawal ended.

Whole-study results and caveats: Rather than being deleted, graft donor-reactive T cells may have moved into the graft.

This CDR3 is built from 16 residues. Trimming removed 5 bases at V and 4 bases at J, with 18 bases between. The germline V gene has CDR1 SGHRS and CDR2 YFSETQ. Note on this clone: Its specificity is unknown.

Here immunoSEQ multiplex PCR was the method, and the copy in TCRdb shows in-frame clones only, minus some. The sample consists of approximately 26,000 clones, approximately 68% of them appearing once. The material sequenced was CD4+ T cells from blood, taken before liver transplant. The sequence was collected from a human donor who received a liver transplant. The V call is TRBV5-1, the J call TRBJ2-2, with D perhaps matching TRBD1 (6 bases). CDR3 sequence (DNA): TGCGCCAGCAGTAGGGGGACGGGGCTCGGCACCGGGGAGCTGTTTTTT. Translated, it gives CASSRGTGLGTGELFF.